A single sample is the source of the 13 T cell receptor beta chains below, sequenced in a study of technical replicates of blood from a few donors. Sequencing was performed with immunoSEQ multiplex PCR; in TCRdb, only in-frame clones are kept and a portion is missing. The sample comprises about 70,000 clones, approximately 97% of which are singletons, and over 0.2% rests with the top ten. Specimen: T cells isolated from PBMCs. The receptor set was obtained from a human donor in good health.

The chain is built from TRBV30 and TRBJ1-5, with a possible D match to TRBD1 (6 bases). With 1 base removed from V and 6 bases from J, the gap between germline ends came to 10 bases. The CDR3 runs 13 residues. The germline V gene has CDR1 GTSNPN and CDR2 SVGIG (reference sequence). In DNA, the CDR3 is TGTGCCTGGAGTGACAGGGTGCGTCAGCCCCAGCATTTT. Protein product: CAWSDRVRQPQHF. Full variable domain (missing parts from reference TRBV30 and TRBJ1-5): SQTIHQWPATLVQPVGSPLSLECTVEGTSNPNLYWYRQAAGRGLQLLFYSVGIGQISSEVPQNLSASRPQDRQFILSSKKLLLSDSGFYLCAWSDRVRQPQHFGDGTRLSIL.

The rearrangement joins TRBV6-1 to TRBJ2-3; TRBD2 matches 9 bases. The germline V gene has CDR1 MNHNS and CDR2 SASEGT. This CDR3 comprises 15 residues. V lost 6 bases, J lost 3 bases, and 7 bases stayed unmatched. The CDR3 DNA is TGTGCCAGCAGGGGGCACAGCGGGAGGACAGATACGCAGTATTTT. This encodes CASRGHSGRTDTQYF.

This clone appeared a single time. J is TRBJ1-1 and V is TRBV11-3; D unresolved. The CDR3 spans 13 residues. CDR1 is SGHNT and CDR2 is YENEEA in the germline V gene. The ends were cut back, 3 bases at V and 5 bases at J, with 10 bases in the middle. CDR3 sequence: CASSFLEGTEAFF. CDR3 bases: TGTGCCAGCAGCTTTCTTGAGGGTACTGAAGCTTTCTTT.

The chain recombines TRBV6-5 with TRBJ2-7, with 7 positions matching TRBD1. V lost 0 bases and J lost 7; bases outside the gene matches: 3. CDR1 MNHEY and CDR2 SVGAGI come from the germline V gene. The CDR3 sequence is 13 residues long. The CDR3 DNA reads as TGTGCCAGCAGTTACTCTACAGGGGTTGAGCAGTACTTC. Amino acids: CASSYSTGVEQYF.

This rearrangement joins TRBV6-1 to TRBJ1-1; tentatively, D is TRBD1 (6 bases). From germline, CDR1 is MNHNS and CDR2 SASEGT. Trimming removed 6 bases from V and 5 bases from J, with 10 bases in between. This CDR3 is built from 12 residues. The CDR3 is CASSRGGTEAFF. CDR3 sequence (DNA): TGTGCCAGCAGCAGGGGCGGGACTGAAGCTTTCTTT.

The chain links TRBV7-6 to TRBJ2-3; perhaps TRBD2 as D (6 bases). From germline, CDR1 is SGHVS and CDR2 FNYEAQ. The CDR3 loop spans 16 amino acids. Trimming cost V 2 bases and J 2 bases, with 14 bases left between them. The DNA for the CDR3 is TGTGCCAGCAGCTTACCCCCGGGACTCATCACAGATACGCAGTATTTT. Translating gives CASSLPPGLITDTQYF.

This clone has a single count. This rearrangement joins TRBV2 to TRBJ1-1; D is uncertain. CDR3 length: 14 amino acids. CDR1 and CDR2 (germline): SNHLY, FYNNEI. The V gene lost 4 bases and the J gene lost 5 bases, with 14 bases spanning the gap. CDR3 loop: CASSASSPRTEAFF. CDR3 nucleotides: TGTGCCAGCAGTGCCAGTTCCCCAAGAACTGAAGCTTTCTTT.

This sequence joins TRBV2 and TRBJ2-3, with TRBD2 matching over 11 bases. CDR3 length equals 15 residues. The J segment lost 3 bases and the V segment lost 6 bases, leaving 5 bases of the junction unmatched. Germline V gene data show CDR1 as SNHLY and CDR2 as FYNNEI. CDR3 bases: TGTGCCAGCAGCCCGACTAGCGGGGTGACAGATACGCAGTATTTT. Amino acid sequence: CASSPTSGVTDTQYF.

The V call is TRBV9, the J call TRBJ1-1, with 7 positions matching TRBD1. This CDR3 is 17 amino acids long. Germline V gene sequence: CDR1 SGDLS, CDR2 YYNGEE. Trimming cost V 0 bases and J 4 bases; bases outside gene matches: 12. CDR3 in DNA: TGTGCCAGCAGCGTAGTGACAGGGAGAGGATTGGGCACTGAAGCTTTCTTT. Amino acids: CASSVVTGRGLGTEAFF.

The V call is TRBV5-1, the J call TRBJ2-6; 8 bases fit TRBD1. In germline, CDR1 is SGHRS, CDR2 YFSETQ. Trimming took 3 bases from V and 1 from J; bases not matched to a gene: 9. This CDR3 is built from 18 residues. CDR3 nucleotide sequence: TGCGCCAGCAGCTATGGACAGGGCCAATTTTCTGGGGCCAACGTCCTGACTTTC. It translates to CASSYGQGQFSGANVLTF.

The chain uses TRBV5-8 and TRBJ2-3; D might be TRBD2 (5 bases). The CDR3 is 14 residues long. V was trimmed by 4 bases and J by 2 bases, leaving 11 bases between them. Germline CDR1 reads SGHTS; CDR2 reads YDEGEE. The CDR3 coding sequence is TGTGCCAGCAGCCAATCAGCGGTCACAGATACGCAGTATTTT. The encoded protein is CASSQSAVTDTQYF.

The rearrangement joins TRBV4-2 to TRBJ2-3; TRBD2 agrees at 8 bases. The CDR3 loop spans 16 amino acids. Germline values: CDR1 LGHNA, CDR2 YNFKEQ. Trimming at V came to 1 base and at J to 2 bases, leaving 5 bases not matched to a gene. In nucleotides, the CDR3 is TGTGCCAGCAGCCAAGGTTGGCGGGGGGTCACAGATACGCAGTATTTT. Translated: CASSQGWRGVTDTQYF.

The CDR3 coding sequence is TGTGCCAGCAGCCAAGCGAAATGGGACAGCTTCTACGAGCAGTACTTC. Its protein is CASSQAKWDSFYEQYF. The gene calls are TRBV4-2 and TRBJ2-7, with 7 nucleotides matching TRBD1. The germline V gene has CDR1 LGHNA and CDR2 YNFKEQ. The J segment lost 3 bases and the V segment lost 1 base, leaving 9 bases of the junction unmatched. The CDR3 covers 16 residues.